The entry below gives a single T cell receptor beta chain sequence along with its context. The antigen remains undetermined. Central memory, naive, regulatory and stem cell-like memory CD4+ cells were sorted by CD45RO/CCR7/CD25/CD127/CD95/CD27. These data come from a study of beta chain features in type 1 diabetes. The germline gives CDR1 GTSNPN, CDR2 SVGIG (reference sequence). The CDR3 contains 14 residues. Trimming shortened V by 1 base and J by 4 bases, and 13 bases separated the two germline ends. Study-wide points: Within each of all four CD4+ subsets, Type 1 diabetes patients had TCRB CDR3s that were moderately but significantly shorter. A cDNA-based sequencing approach could over-represent cells with high TCR expression. For patients, the naive, central memory and Treg TCRB repertoires appeared more alike than for healthy donors.

Of the isolated RNA, all was reverse transcribed, and so the sequenced material was expressed TCRB transcripts. About 3.6 million reads was the average for naive, central memory and regulatory T cell samples. Sequencing was performed with immunoSEQ multiplex PCR; in TCRdb, only in-frame clones are kept and a portion is missing. Of around 150,000 clones listed, around 63% are singletons. The J gene is TRBJ1-1, the V gene TRBV30; maybe TRBD1 (5 bases). The receptor's source is a man aged 25-40 years with type 1 diabetes. Specimen: naive CD4+ T cells from blood. DNA for the CDR3: TGTGCCTGGAGTGAACTAAGGGGCCGCACTGAAGCTTTCTTT. It specifies CAWSELRGRTEAFF.